The 25 T cell receptor beta chains below come from one sample, sequenced in a study of PD-L1 blockade in urothelial cancer (dated by TCRdb to the late 2010s). Library method: the immunoSEQ multiplex PCR assay. The immuneACCESS repertoire file appears here via TCRdb, limited to in-frame rearrangements. These files lack a portion of the clones; in checked studies, under half of the deficit traces to unresolved V genes, and the cause of the others is not known. The sample has some 50,000 clones on record, around 90% of them singletons. About 14% of the sample is taken by the ten largest. According to the study, the label for this sample's time point signals: pretreatment peripheral blood. The sequencing used PBMCs, collected around atezolizumab (anti-PD-L1) treatment. Receptors originate from a woman aged 55-75 years with urothelial cancer.

In this sample, this clone turned up a few times. The chain couples TRBV5-5 to TRBJ1-4; unclear D gene. CDR1 SGHKS and CDR2 YYEKEE come from the germline V gene (reference sequence). Trimming took 4 bases from V and 8 from J, leaving 12 bases between them. The CDR3 consists of 13 residues. Here the CDR3 reads CASSLTGKEKLFF. The CDR3 DNA reads as TGTGCCAGCAGCCTCACGGGGAAGGAAAAACTGTTTTTT.

This clone has a single count. This rearrangement joins TRBV27 to TRBJ2-1, with D hard to call. The CDR3 consists of 13 residues. Germline-derived CDR1 and CDR2 are MNHEY and SMNVEV (reference sequence). V was clipped by 5 bases and J by 10 bases, with 15 bases between them. CDR3: CASSPRRNEEQFF. The CDR3 region has the DNA TGTGCCAGCAGTCCCCGCAGGAATGAAGAGCAGTTCTTC.

The chain links TRBV29-1 to TRBJ1-2; D is ambiguous. The CDR3 loop spans 11 amino acids. V gave up 1 base and J gave up 8 bases, with 8 bases separating them. Germline V gene lookup returns CDR1 SQVTM and CDR2 ANQGSEA. CDR3 in DNA: TGCAGCGTTGAAGTGGGCATCGGCTACACCTTC. This translates into CSVEVGIGYTF. Looking up the rest from reference TRBV29-1 and TRBJ1-2 gives the full variable domain: SAVISQKPSRDICQRGTSLTIQCQVDSQVTMMFWYRQQPGQSLTLIATANQGSEATYESGFVIDKFPISRPNLTFSTLTVSNMSPEDSSIYLCSVEVGIGYTFGSGTRLTVV.

V and J are TRBV19 and TRBJ1-4; 7 nucleotides agree with TRBD1. CDR1 and CDR2 (germline): LNHDA, SQIVND (reference sequence). The ends lost 5 bases at V and 8 bases at J; junction bases unmatched: 11. The CDR3 is made up of 15 amino acids. The CDR3 sequence: CASSVQGWKGEKLFF. The CDR3, as DNA: TGTGCCAGTAGTGTACAGGGGTGGAAAGGAGAAAAACTGTTTTTT.

The chain recombines TRBV9 with TRBJ1-1; D is undetermined. From germline, CDR1 is SGDLS and CDR2 YYNGEE. The CDR3 is made up of 13 amino acids. Trimming left V 2 bases short and J 4 bases short, with 9 bases between. CDR3 bases: TGTGCCAGCAGCGTTCGACTTTTCACTGAAGCTTTCTTT. Translating gives CASSVRLFTEAFF. Full variable domain (remainder filled in from reference TRBV9 and TRBJ1-1): DSGVTQTPKHLITATGQRVTLRCSPRSGDLSVYWYQQSLDQGLQFLIQYYNGEERAKGNILERFSAQQFPDLHSELNLSSLELGDSALYFCASSVRLFTEAFFGQGTRLTVV.

J is TRBJ2-7 and V is TRBV7-2, with 7 nucleotides matching TRBD2. This CDR3 is 16 amino acids long. Looked up from germline, CDR1 is SGHTA and CDR2 is FQGNSA. J gave up 2 bases and V 3 bases, and 10 bases lay outside the gene matches. The CDR3 is CASSFAGTTQTYEQYF. CDR3 sequence (DNA): TGTGCCAGCAGCTTCGCCGGGACTACTCAGACCTACGAGCAGTACTTC. Combining the CDR3 with reference TRBV7-2 and TRBJ2-7 gives the whole variable domain GAGVSQSPSNKVTEKGKDVELRCDPISGHTALYWYRQSLGQGLEFLIYFQGNSAPDKSGLPSDRFSAERTGGSVSTLTIQRTQQEDSAVYLCASSFAGTTQTYEQYFGPGTRLTVT.

The chain employs TRBV20-1 and TRBJ1-1, with TRBD1 as a possible D gene (6 bases). The length of the CDR3 is 11 residues. Looked up from germline, CDR1 is DFQATT and CDR2 is SNEGSKA (reference sequence). Trimming left V 0 bases short and J 11 bases short, with 10 bases between. The CDR3 loop reads CSARETGLAFF. In nucleotides, the CDR3 is TGCAGTGCTAGAGAAACAGGGTTGGCTTTCTTT.

Here the CDR3 reads CASSFGTGAGNTIYF. In DNA form, the CDR3 reads TGTGCCAGCAGCTTCGGGACAGGGGCCGGGAACACCATATATTTT. The chain has TRBV13 and TRBJ1-3; TRBD1 agrees at 10 bases. Germline trimming cut 3 bases from V and 7 bases from J; bases unmatched to any gene: 6. CDR1 and CDR2 (germline): PRHDT, FYEKMQ (reference sequence). The CDR3 totals 15 residues.

There are a few counts of this clone. The chain carries TRBV11-2 and TRBJ1-5; D gene unclear. The CDR3 extends over 15 amino acids. Trimming removed 2 bases from V and 0 bases from J, with 8 bases in between. The germline CDR1 and CDR2 sequences are SGHAT and FQNNGV. CDR3 amino acids: CASSLSTDSNQPQHF. CDR3 coding DNA: TGTGCCAGCAGCTTATCTACAGATAGCAATCAGCCCCAGCATTTT.

V and J are TRBV5-4 and TRBJ2-3, with 11 positions matching TRBD2. Germline CDR1 is SGHNT and CDR2 is YYREEE (reference sequence). There are 16 residues in the CDR3. V was clipped by 3 bases and J by 5 bases; unmatched bases: 8. In nucleotides, the CDR3 is TGTGCCAGCAGCTCCGTAGCGGGGGGGCGAATAGATACGCAGTATTTT. This encodes CASSSVAGGRIDTQYF.

The rearrangement links TRBV7-2 to TRBJ2-7, with 7 bases matching TRBD1. The CDR3 runs to 15 residues. Germline V gene lookup returns CDR1 SGHTA and CDR2 FQGNSA. V shed 5 bases and J 0 bases; nucleotides not matched to a gene: 7. CDR3 residues: CASSRGGPSSYEQYF. The CDR3 DNA reads as TGTGCCAGCAGCAGAGGGGGCCCTAGCTCCTACGAGCAGTACTTC.

V usage is TRBV19 and J usage is TRBJ2-1; tentatively, D is TRBD2 (6 bases). V was clipped by 6 bases and J by 8 bases, with 14 bases between them. Germline CDR1 LNHDA, CDR2 SQIVND (reference sequence). The CDR3 contains 13 residues. The CDR3 DNA is TGTGCCAGTAGCCCGACTAGGCAGTATGAGCAGTTCTTC. Protein sequence: CASSPTRQYEQFF.

V usage is TRBV7-9 and J usage is TRBJ2-7; 9 positions match TRBD1. The CDR3 spans 16 residues. V trimming: 5 bases; J trimming: 5 bases; junction bases outside the gene matches: 13. Looked up from germline, CDR1 is SEHNR and CDR2 is FQNEAQ (reference sequence). CDR3 region: CASSQISGTGLNEQYF. DNA of the CDR3: TGTGCCAGCAGCCAAATCAGCGGGACAGGGCTTAACGAGCAGTACTTC.

The chain employs TRBV9 and TRBJ2-3; a weak D match, TRBD1 (6 bases). CDR1 SGDLS and CDR2 YYNGEE come from the germline V gene. Trimming removed 5 bases at V and 0 bases at J, with 10 bases between. There are 14 residues in the CDR3. Written as DNA, the CDR3 is TGTGCCAGCAGTGGACAGTCAAGCACAGATACGCAGTATTTT. Translating gives CASSGQSSTDTQYF. Variable domain in full (rest from reference TRBV9 and TRBJ2-3): DSGVTQTPKHLITATGQRVTLRCSPRSGDLSVYWYQQSLDQGLQFLIQYYNGEERAKGNILERFSAQQFPDLHSELNLSSLELGDSALYFCASSGQSSTDTQYFGPGTRLTVL.

This clone occurred a few times. The chain is built from TRBV19 and TRBJ1-5; D is unclear. Germline CDR1 reads LNHDA; CDR2 reads SQIVND (reference sequence). V lost 4 bases and J lost 7, with 17 bases in between. CDR3 length equals 15 residues. CDR3 DNA: TGTGCCAGTAGTAACTCGGACTTGCCGGAACAGCCCCAGCATTTT. It translates to CASSNSDLPEQPQHF.

V usage is TRBV11-2 and J usage is TRBJ2-7, with D tentatively TRBD2 (7 bases). V was pared by 5 bases and J by 3 bases, with 14 bases between. Germline CDR1 and CDR2: SGHAT and FQNNGV. This CDR3 spans 14 amino acids. DNA of the CDR3: TGTGCCAGCAGCGTGGAGCGGGGACACTACGAGCAGTACTTC. This translates into CASSVERGHYEQYF.

The V and J genes are TRBV6-1 and TRBJ1-5; D gene ambiguous. This CDR3 region has 11 residues. Deletions cut 4 bases from V and 7 bases from J, with 5 bases between. Germline CDR1 is MNHNS and CDR2 is SASEGT. CDR3 region: CASSAYQPQHF. CDR3 coding DNA: TGTGCCAGCAGTGCCTACCAGCCCCAGCATTTT.

This chain uses TRBV28 with TRBJ2-7; 8 positions agree with TRBD1. This CDR3 has 15 residues. V lost 3 bases and J lost 4; bases outside the gene matches: 8. Germline V gives CDR1 MDHEN, CDR2 SYDVKM. The CDR3 nucleotides read TGTGCCAGCAGTTTCGCAGGGGGCGCGATATACGAGCAGTACTTC. It translates to CASSFAGGAIYEQYF.

This clone was seen a handful of times. The chain has TRBV11-2 and TRBJ1-6; unclear D gene. Trimming removed 1 base from V and 14 bases from J, with 6 bases in between. The CDR3 is 11 residues long. The germline V gene has CDR1 SGHAT and CDR2 FQNNGV. The DNA for the CDR3 is TGTGCCAGCAGCTTAGCTAAAACCCTCCACTTT. Protein product: CASSLAKTLHF.

This rearrangement joins TRBV25-1 to TRBJ2-5; D is possibly TRBD2 (5 bases). Germline lookup yields CDR1 MGHDK and CDR2 SYGVNS. The V end was cut by 3 bases, the J end by 4 bases, with 15 bases between. There are 15 residues in the CDR3. CDR3 loop: CASSDRRFAGETQYF. In nucleotides, the CDR3 is TGTGCCAGCAGTGATCGCCGGTTCGCGGGAGAGACCCAGTACTTC.

The table lists this clone with a few counts. The chain is built from TRBV29-1 and TRBJ2-7; 8 bases match TRBD2. The CDR3 covers 14 residues. Unmatched junction bases numbered 11, after V lost 5 bases and J lost 5 bases. Per the germline V gene, CDR1 is SQVTM and CDR2 is ANQGSEA. CDR3 in amino acids: CSVQGTSGGDEQYF. In DNA form, the CDR3 reads TGCAGCGTTCAGGGGACTAGTGGTGGTGACGAGCAGTACTTC.

The chain joins TRBV2 to TRBJ2-7, with D possibly matching TRBD1 (5 bases). The CDR3 has 15 amino acids. The V end lost 4 bases, the J end lost 0 bases, and 13 bases lay between the germline ends. The V gene's germline CDR1 is SNHLY and CDR2 FYNNEI. This CDR3 reads CASSVEDISSYEQYF. The DNA of the CDR3 is TGTGCCAGCAGTGTTGAGGACATCAGCTCCTACGAGCAGTACTTC.

This rearrangement joins TRBV6-5 to TRBJ1-3; weak D call: TRBD1 (6 bases). The CDR3 has 16 residues. Germline V gene lookup returns CDR1 MNHEY and CDR2 SVGAGI. V was clipped by 4 bases and J by 0 bases, with 13 bases between them. CDR3 loop: CASSSRGHFSGNTIYF. The CDR3 nucleotides read TGTGCCAGCAGTTCCAGGGGACATTTCTCTGGAAACACCATATATTTT.

In DNA form, the CDR3 reads TGTGCCAGTAGTACGACAGGACTAGCGGGTTCCTACGAGCAGTACTTC. Amino acid sequence: CASSTTGLAGSYEQYF. This sequence joins TRBV19 and TRBJ2-7; the match to TRBD2 covers 11 bases. CDR1 and CDR2 from the germline V gene are LNHDA and SQIVND (reference sequence). V was pared by 4 bases and J by 1 base, with 6 bases of the junction left unmatched. The CDR3 spans 16 residues.

This clone was counted a single time. The rearrangement uses TRBV18 and TRBJ2-7; D possibly corresponds to TRBD1 (6 bases). Germline V lookup: CDR1 KGHSH, CDR2 LQKENI. V lost 3 bases, J lost 3 bases, and 9 bases lay in between. CDR3 length: 13 residues. The CDR3 DNA sequence: TGTGCCAGCTCACCGACAGGCCGCTACGAGCAGTACTTC. Amino acid sequence: CASSPTGRYEQYF.